This T cell receptor (beta chain) comes out of a study of cytomegalovirus exposure and HLA in healthy donors. For the study at large: Early released data had 80 million or so unique TCRs, all coming from HLA-typed donors. Study-level results: The authors listed about 170 TCR beta chains as cytomegalovirus-associated. Researchers left out some V segments, among them TRBV6-2 and TRBV6-3, as indistinguishable.

Comment on this clone: What it recognizes is unknown.

Donors were ostensibly healthy at sampling, although undocumented immune exposures were probable. PCR was performed using 60 Vbeta and 13 Jbeta primers. Profiled with immunoSEQ multiplex PCR; TCRdb holds only in-frame clones, not every one. Here the sample spans 100,000 or so clones, more than 60% being singletons. This CDR3 contains 13 residues. The germline V and J ends were trimmed by 7 bases and 5 bases, with 14 bases remaining between them. The V gene's germline CDR1 is SNHLY and CDR2 FYNNEI. The sequenced sample consisted of PBMCs. The sequence was collected from a man aged 50 to 59 in good health and CMV-seronegative. The chain links TRBV2 to TRBJ2-5; D may be TRBD1 (6 bases). This CDR3 reads CASTINRAETQYF. CDR3 bases: TGTGCCAGCACGATCAACAGGGCGGAGACCCAGTACTTC.